This TCR beta chain is drawn from a study of T cell repertoires in cytomegalovirus infection. The V segment lost 9 bases and the J segment 4 bases; nucleotides outside the gene matches: 8. Per the germline V gene, CDR1 is SGHVS and CDR2 is FQNEAQ. The CDR3 extends over 13 amino acids. This clonotype was detected many times. One entry per CDR3 protein, called by TCRdb with MiXCR from the reads. The data contain 150,000 to 200,000 distinct CDR3 sequences, approximately 15% of them singletons. The chain joins TRBV7-8 to TRBJ2-5, with 7 bases lining up with TRBD2. The clonotype comes from a human donor in good health (CMV status not recorded). Some clones in this sample may be carry-over from other donors' samples. The sample comprised PBMCs. The CDR3 nucleotides are TGTGCCAGTGTTGCGGGAGTGGTAGAGACCCAGTACTTC. Translation: CASVAGVVETQYF.